Listed below are T cell receptor beta chains from one sample, sequenced in a study of CD8+ T cells in alopecia areata. The protocol was immunoSEQ multiplex PCR, while the TCRdb copy is restricted to in-frame clones and leaves out a portion. The sample has around 140,000 clones, about half seen once. The sample here was CD4+ T cells sorted from blood, taken at week 0. Source of these receptors: a human donor with alopecia areata. CDR3s include the opening cysteine and the closing phenylalanine or tryptophan. A D gene is named only where the DNA matches it firmly. Part of the rows lack a size; the others show once, few, many or a class for expanded clones.

>many|TRBJ2-7|TRBV4-1|-
TGCGCCAGCAGCCGCCTGGGACAAGGCCGGAACTACGAGCAGTACTTC
CASSRLGQGRNYEQYF
>-|TRBJ2-3|TRBV28|-
TGTGCCAGCAGTTTAGCTAGAAGGCGCCTGTATTTT
CASSLARRRLYF
>once|TRBJ2-1|TRBV27|TRBD1
TGTGCCAGCAGTTTATCCGCCACAGGGGGCAATGAGCAGTTCTTC
CASSLSATGGNEQFF
>-|TRBJ1-5|TRBV19|-
TGTGCCGTAGGCGGACCGGATCAGCCCCAGCATTTT
CAVGGPDQPQHF
>-|TRBJ2-2|TRBV7-2|-
TGTGCCAGCAGCTTAGCTGCGGGGGCGGGGACCGGGGAGCTGTTTTTT
CASSLAAGAGTGELFF
>few|TRBJ2-5|TRBV6-5|-
TGTGCCGTCCGAAGTGGGGTATTGCGGGAGACCCAGTACTTC
CAVRSGVLRETQYF
>few|TRBJ1-4|TRBV18|TRBD1
TGTGCCAGCTCACCTACAGGGGAGGTGGCTGAAAAACTGTTTTTT
CASSPTGEVAEKLFF
>few|TRBJ1-1|TRBV25-1|-
TGTGCCAGCAGTGAATCCTACCCATCTGAAGCTTTCTTT
CASSESYPSEAFF
>few|TRBJ2-3|TRBV5-1|TRBD2
TGCGCCAGCACCCTGATAGCGGGAGAGGGAGATACGCAGTATTTT
CASTLIAGEGDTQYF
>-|TRBJ1-5|TRBV30|-
TGTGCCTGGAGTGCCCCACGTTGGTCGGGCAATCAGCCCCAGCATTTT
CAWSAPRWSGNQPQHF
>-|TRBJ1-1|TRBV27|-
TGTGCCAGCAGTCTCTATAGGGAGAACACTGAAGCTTTCTTT
CASSLYRENTEAFF
>-|TRBJ2-4|TRBV27|-
TGTGCCAGCAGTGAACAGAGTATAGCCAAAAACATTCAGTACTTC
CASSEQSIAKNIQYF
>-|TRBJ2-1|TRBV5-1|TRBD2
TGCGCCAGCAGCTGGGGACTAGCCAGACCCTACAATGAGCAGTTCTTC
CASSWGLARPYNEQFF
>-|TRBJ2-4|TRBV29-1|TRBD1
TGCAGCGTTGAGGGGACAGGGTCCAAAAACATTCAGTACTTC
CSVEGTGSKNIQYF
>-|TRBJ2-7|TRBV30|TRBD1
TGTGCCTGGAGGAAGCAGGACAGGGTCCACGAGCAGTACTTC
CAWRKQDRVHEQYF
>few|TRBJ2-3|TRBV7-2|TRBD2
TGTGCCAGCAGCCTTAGCGGGACCCGCACAGATACGCAGTATTTT
CASSLSGTRTDTQYF
>-|TRBJ2-2|TRBV19|-
TGTGCCAGTAGTATAGCGGACCTTAACACCGGGGAGCTGTTTTTT
CASSIADLNTGELFF
>-|TRBJ2-2|TRBV5-1|-
TGCGCCAGCAGCTTGGGCAGGACAGAGAGCGGGGAGCTGTTTTTT
CASSLGRTESGELFF
>few|TRBJ2-5|TRBV6-6|-
TGTGCCAGCAGTTACAGCCGGCAAGAGACCCAGTACTTC
CASSYSRQETQYF
>-|TRBJ1-1|TRBV30|-
TGTGCCTGGAGGAGGGGCAGGGATAGGGCTGAAGCTTTCTTT
CAWRRGRDRAEAFF
>few|TRBJ1-5|TRBV5-1|-
TGCGCCAGCAGCCCCTCAGGGGTTGGCAATCAGCCCCAGCATTTT
CASSPSGVGNQPQHF
>-|TRBJ2-3|TRBV18|-
TGTGCCACCGAACAGGATGACCGCACAGATACGCAGTATTTT
CATEQDDRTDTQYF
>-|TRBJ2-6|TRBV5-1|-
TGCGCCAGCAGCCCGGATCGGGGGTCTGGGGCCAACGTCCTGACTTTC
CASSPDRGSGANVLTF
>-|TRBJ2-2|TRBV11-2|TRBD2
TGTGCCAGCACCAAAAGTACGGGACTAGCCTTCACCGGGGAGCTGTTTTTT
CASTKSTGLAFTGELFF
>-|TRBJ2-5|TRBV20-1|-
TGCAGTGCTAGAGATGTGGAGACCCAGTACTTC
CSARDVETQYF
>-|TRBJ2-7|TRBV6-1|TRBD1
TGTGCCAGCAGTGAGGGGACAGGGGGTTTTTACGAGCAGTACTTC
CASSEGTGGFYEQYF
>few|TRBJ2-1|TRBV29-1|-
TGCAGCGGAGAGGGGCTAAGGATCGGTGAGCAGTTCTTC
CSGEGLRIGEQFF
>-|TRBJ1-1|TRBV29-1|-
TGCAGTATCAGGGTGGGAGTCACTGAAGCTTTCTTT
CSIRVGVTEAFF
>-|TRBJ2-2|TRBV30|TRBD2
TGTGCCTGGACCGCCAGTCAGCGGGAGCTTGGGAACACCGGGGAGCTGTTTTTT
CAWTASQRELGNTGELFF
>-|TRBJ2-3|TRBV28|-
TGTGCCAGCAGTGGATACCAGAGCACAGATACGCAGTATTTT
CASSGYQSTDTQYF
>-|TRBJ2-3|TRBV29-1|-
TGCGGAACATATAGCACAGATACGCAGTATTTT
CGTYSTDTQYF
>-|TRBJ2-2|TRBV29-1|-
TGCAGCGTGAAGGATCTCACCGGGGAGCTGTTTTTT
CSVKDLTGELFF
>few|TRBJ2-7|TRBV5-1|TRBD1
TGCGCCAGCAGCTTTGGACAGGGCATCGACGAGCAGTACTTC
CASSFGQGIDEQYF
>-|TRBJ2-1|TRBV5-1|-
TGCGCCAGCAGCTTTAGCGGAAACAATGAGCAGTTCTTC
CASSFSGNNEQFF
>-|TRBJ2-2|TRBV2|-
TGTGCCAGCAACTCGGACGGGACCGGGGAGCTGTTTTTT
CASNSDGTGELFF
>-|TRBJ2-5|TRBV28|-
TGTGCCAGCCAAACAGGAGAGACCCAGTACTTC
CASQTGETQYF
>-|TRBJ2-3|TRBV9|TRBD2
TGTGCCAGCAGCGTCCCTAGCGGCCTAAGCACAGATACGCAGTATTTT
CASSVPSGLSTDTQYF
>-|TRBJ2-5|TRBV18|TRBD1
TGTGCCAGCTCACCCGGGACAGCCGCGCTTCGGGAGACCCAGTACTTC
CASSPGTAALRETQYF
>-|TRBJ1-2|TRBV13|-
TGTGCCAGCAGCATCATAGCAGGGTATGGCTACACCTTC
CASSIIAGYGYTF
>few|TRBJ2-1|TRBV29-1|-
TGCAGCGGGGAGCGGGACACGTACAATGAGCAGTTCTTC
CSGERDTYNEQFF
>-|TRBJ2-7|TRBV6-1|-
TGTGCCGGGGGACGGGCCGTGGAGCAGTACTTC
CAGGRAVEQYF
>-|TRBJ2-2|TRBV6-5|TRBD2
TGTGCCAGCAGTTACTCGGGCAGCGGGAGGACCGGGGAGCTGTTTTTT
CASSYSGSGRTGELFF